The 15 T cell receptor beta chains presented below share a single source sample, sequenced in a study of read filtering for tumor transcriptome and immune sequencing. From roughly 390 ng of RNA, a library with molecular barcoded alpha/delta and beta/gamma adaptors was made. TCRdb fed the reads into MiXCR, producing one record per CDR3 protein. This table holds over 50,000 distinct CDR3 sequences, about a fifth found once. Sequenced input: a population of CD138-negative cells sorted from bone marrow. The receptors here all came from a donor at least 40 years old with multiple myeloma.

The gene calls are TRBV29-1 and TRBJ2-2; no firm D call. V shed 5 bases and J shed 4 bases, with 11 bases lying between them. Germline V lookup: CDR1 SQVTM, CDR2 ANQGSEA. The CDR3 length is 13 residues. The CDR3: CSVRVSGTGELFF. In DNA, the CDR3 is TGCAGCGTTCGGGTTTCGGGCACCGGGGAGCTGTTTTTT.

This clonotype was recorded at least ten times. J is TRBJ2-7 and V is TRBV20-1; D is undetermined. The V and J ends lost 3 bases and 3 bases respectively, with 15 bases between them. There are 14 residues in the CDR3. The germline V gene encodes CDR1 DFQATT and CDR2 SNEGSKA (reference sequence). The CDR3 region is CSARSVAGRYEQYF. CDR3 DNA: TGCAGTGCTAGGTCCGTGGCTGGCCGCTACGAGCAGTACTTC.

This clonotype has a handful of counts. V gene TRBV5-4 combines with J gene TRBJ2-7; possible D gene TRBD2, 5 bases. V dropped 3 bases and J dropped 2 bases, with 12 bases sitting between them. CDR1 is SGHNT, CDR2 YYREEE, per germline (reference sequence). CDR3 length: 14 amino acids. The CDR3 DNA reads TGTGCCAGCAGCTGGGGTAGCGCAGCCTACGAGCAGTACTTC. As protein: CASSWGSAAYEQYF.

This clonotype was detected ten times or more. The chain combines TRBV5-1 with TRBJ2-1; no definite D call. CDR1 is SGHRS, CDR2 YFSETQ, per germline. Trimming shortened V by 2 bases and J by 0 bases, and 6 bases separated the two germline ends. The CDR3 is made up of 14 amino acids. CDR3 region: CASSLPSSYNEQFF. In nucleotides, the CDR3 is TGCGCCAGCAGCTTACCGAGCTCCTACAATGAGCAGTTCTTC. Supplemented by reference TRBV5-1 and TRBJ2-1, the full variable domain reads KAGVTQTPRYLIKTRGQQVTLSCSPISGHRSVSWYQQTPGQGLQFLFEYFSETQRNKGNFPGRFSGRQFSNSRSEMNVSTLELGDSALYLCASSLPSSYNEQFFGPGTRLTVL.

Turning to this clonotype: One base away lies a much larger clone, so this may be a sequencing read error. It is likely a read error, because the conserved phenylalanine at the end of the CDR3 is missing. The rearrangement links TRBV6-5 to TRBJ2-7; no definite D call. The CDR3 runs 15 residues. Trimming stripped 5 bases from V and 1 base from J, with 15 bases between. CDR1 is MNHEY and CDR2 is SVGAGI in the germline V gene. CDR3 DNA sequence: TGTGCCAGCAGTCAACGGACGGCAGTTTCCTACGAGCAGTACCTC. This codes for CASSQRTAVSYEQYL.

At least ten counts were recorded for this clonotype. V is TRBV10-3 and J is TRBJ2-2; TRBD1 matches at 8 bases. With V trimmed by 7 bases and J by 4 bases, 8 bases remained unmatched. Germline CDR1 ENHRY, CDR2 SYGVKD. The CDR3 is 15 amino acids. CDR3 DNA: TGTGCCATCATGTCAGGGGGCATCGGCACCGGGGAGCTGTTTTTT. Encoded protein: CAIMSGGIGTGELFF.

This clonotype was detected many times. This chain links TRBV29-1 with TRBJ2-1; D may be TRBD1 or TRBD2 (5 bases each). From germline, CDR1 is SQVTM and CDR2 ANQGSEA. CDR3 length equals 16 residues. Trimming took 8 bases from V and 0 from J, leaving 20 bases between them. This CDR3 reads CSTMGEGKSSYNEQFF. DNA of the CDR3: TGCAGCACCATGGGTGAGGGGAAGAGCTCCTACAATGAGCAGTTCTTC.

DNA for the CDR3: TGCGCCAGCAGTATGATATCAGATACGCAGTATTTT. This encodes CASSMISDTQYF. This sequence joins TRBV5-1 and TRBJ2-3, with unresolved D. CDR1 and CDR2 (germline): SGHRS, YFSETQ. The CDR3 has 12 amino acids. Trimming removed 5 bases at V and 4 bases at J, with 8 bases between.

The sample holds a few counts of this clonotype. The chain combines TRBV24-1 with TRBJ2-5; 12 nucleotides line up with TRBD2. Germline V gene lookup returns CDR1 KGHDR and CDR2 SFDVKD. The ends lost 4 bases at V and 5 bases at J; junction bases unmatched: 19. This CDR3 region has 20 residues. CDR3 bases: TGTGCCACCAGTGACCAACCACCTCCTAGCGGGGGGGCAGGGGAGGAGACCCAGTACTTC. Protein product: CATSDQPPPSGGAGEETQYF.

This clonotype was detected ten times or more. The chain combines TRBV6-5 with TRBJ2-2; D remains unclear. The CDR3 is made up of 13 amino acids. The V gene's germline CDR1 is MNHEY and CDR2 SVGAGI. V was clipped by 1 base and J by 6 bases, with 6 bases between them. CDR3 nucleotides: TGTGCCAGCAGTTACTATATCGCCGGGGAGCTGTTTTTT. Translating it yields CASSYYIAGELFF.

This clonotype was recorded at least ten times. The chain uses TRBV10-3 and TRBJ2-5; TRBD1 aligns across 10 bases. V lost 6 bases and J lost 3; bases outside the gene matches: 1. CDR3 length: 13 residues. Germline V gene data show CDR1 as ENHRY and CDR2 as SYGVKD. DNA of the CDR3: TGTGCCATCAGCGGGACAGGGGAAGAGACCCAGTACTTC. Translated: CAISGTGEETQYF.

This clonotype was observed many times. The chain employs TRBV20-1 and TRBJ2-2, with D perhaps matching TRBD2 (5 bases). The CDR3 runs to 14 residues. Trimming shortened V by 4 bases and J by 0 bases, and 9 bases separated the two germline ends. The germline gives CDR1 DFQATT, CDR2 SNEGSKA (reference sequence). The DNA of the CDR3 is TGCAGTGCTATCTCCGGGACGAACACCGGGGAGCTGTTTTTT. It yields the protein CSAISGTNTGELFF.

The J gene is TRBJ1-3, the V gene TRBV7-2; D is unclear. Germline-derived CDR1 and CDR2 are SGHTA and FQGNSA. CDR3 size: 15 residues. The V gene lost 1 base and the J gene lost 4 bases, with 11 bases spanning the gap. CDR3 amino acids: CASSLVGGLGNTIYF. The CDR3 DNA reads TGTGCCAGCAGCTTAGTCGGAGGGTTAGGAAACACCATATATTTT. Filled out from reference TRBV7-2 and TRBJ1-3, the complete variable domain reads GAGVSQSPSNKVTEKGKDVELRCDPISGHTALYWYRQSLGQGLEFLIYFQGNSAPDKSGLPSDRFSAERTGGSVSTLTIQRTQQEDSAVYLCASSLVGGLGNTIYFGEGSWLTVV.

This clonotype was detected ten times or more. This chain uses TRBV12-3 or TRBV12-4 with TRBJ1-1; 7 bases map to TRBD1. This CDR3 has 14 residues. J was trimmed by 3 bases and V by 5 bases; bases with no gene match: 6. CDR3 region: CASSRQGGDTEAFF. Written as DNA, the CDR3 is TGTGCCAGCAGTAGACAGGGAGGGGACACTGAAGCTTTCTTT.

Comment on this clonotype: One end of the junction varies from germline; a read error may be responsible. The genes are TRBV20-1 and TRBJ2-1, with TRBD2 as a possible D gene (5 bases). Germline V gene data show CDR1 as DFQATT and CDR2 as SNEGSKA (reference sequence). The CDR3 is 15 residues long. The CDR3: CSAGLFKRSYNVQFF. The CDR3 DNA is TGCAGTGCTGGTCTATTTAAGCGGTCCTACAATGTGCAGTTCTTC.